This TCR beta chain emerged from a study of shared clonotypes between healthy human individuals. The CDR3 spans 16 residues. From germline, CDR1 is MDHEN and CDR2 SYDVKM. V was trimmed by 6 bases and J by 0 bases, leaving 17 bases between them. In its sample, this clone was seen many times. Each unsorted PBMC replicate got 300 ng genomic DNA, tens of thousands of genomes. Sequencing used immunoSEQ multiplex PCR; TCRdb keeps in-frame clones, though not all of them. The profile shows hundreds of thousands of clones, roughly 79% of them singletons. The sequence derives from a woman aged 40 to 55 in good health. Some clones in this sample may be carry-over from other donors' samples. The material sequenced was PBMCs. The chain is built from TRBV28 and TRBJ1-1; tentative D call: TRBD1 (5 bases). The CDR3 loop is CASRDPGRRLNTEAFF. In DNA, the CDR3 is TGTGCCAGCAGGGATCCGGGACGGAGGTTGAACACTGAAGCTTTCTTT.